A single sample is the source of the 30 T cell receptor beta chains below, sequenced in a study of T cells in Graves' hyperthyroidism and ophthalmopathy (dated by TCRdb to the late 2010s). Libraries came from multiplex PCR. The run used an Illumina HiSeq 2000. Amplification of TCR beta CDR3 regions was carried out from RNA transcripts. For the first round of RT-PCR on the TCR CDR3, the HTBI primer set was used together with the Qiagen OneStep RT-PCR kit. TCRdb's own reprocessing of the public reads used fastp at Q25 and MiXCR and kept productive beta chains. Rows with one shared CDR3 protein collapse into an entry with the most common genes and DNA. Counted in this sample were approximately 490,000 distinct CDR3 sequences; about 20% of them appeared once. Under 55% of the sample belongs to the ten largest clones. The sample taken for sequencing was blood. The receptors were sampled from an older woman with Graves' ophthalmopathy.

This chain uses TRBV20-1 with TRBJ2-1, with TRBD2 identical over 10 bases. The CDR3 is made up of 14 amino acids. In germline, CDR1 is DFQATT, CDR2 SNEGSKA (reference sequence). V shed 6 bases and J 4 bases; nucleotides not matched to a gene: 6. The CDR3 sequence is CSATTSGLYNEQFF. The CDR3 DNA sequence: TGCAGTGCAACGACTAGCGGGCTTTACAATGAGCAGTTCTTC.

This clonotype has more than one count but fewer than ten. The V gene is TRBV28, the J gene TRBJ2-7; 14 bases match TRBD2. Looked up from germline, CDR1 is MDHEN and CDR2 is SYDVKM. The CDR3 consists of 18 residues. V shed 6 bases, J shed 2 bases, and the junction held 12 bases outside the gene matches. The CDR3 spells CASSPTGLAGASAYEQYF. CDR3 sequence (DNA): TGTGCCAGCAGCCCTACGGGACTAGCGGGAGCATCGGCCTACGAGCAGTACTTC.

The chain couples TRBV5-4 to TRBJ2-5; 11 nucleotides match TRBD2. Germline V gene sequence: CDR1 SGHNT, CDR2 YYREEE (reference sequence). The CDR3 is 15 residues long. The junction had 5 bases not matched to a gene; V was cut back by 3 bases and J by 4 bases. The CDR3 reads CASSYSGRAPETQYF. The CDR3 bases are TGTGCCAGCAGCTATAGCGGGAGGGCCCCAGAGACCCAGTACTTC. Full variable domain (missing parts from reference TRBV5-4 and TRBJ2-5): ETGVTQSPTHLIKTRGQQVTLRCSSQSGHNTVSWYQQALGQGPQFIFQYYREEENGRGNFPPRFSGLQFPNYSSELNVNALELDDSALYLCASSYSGRAPETQYFGPGTRLLVL.

The V gene is TRBV5-6, the J gene TRBJ1-2; D may be TRBD1 (5 bases). Germline loops: CDR1 SGHDT, CDR2 YYEEEE. This CDR3 comprises 14 residues. The V end lost 0 bases, the J end lost 6 bases, and 12 bases lay between the germline ends. Here the CDR3 reads CASSLGTRDNGYTF. CDR3 bases: TGTGCCAGCAGCTTGGGAACCAGGGATAATGGCTACACCTTC.

The chain joins TRBV5-4 to TRBJ2-1; 12 bases line up with TRBD2. V lost 3 bases and J lost 9; bases outside the gene matches: 10. CDR3 length: 16 residues. Germline V gene lookup returns CDR1 SGHNT and CDR2 YYREEE (reference sequence). The CDR3, as DNA: TGTGCCAGCAGCTCCAAACTAGCGGGAGGCGGGGGTGAGCAGTTCTTC. Its protein product is CASSSKLAGGGGEQFF.

In this sample, this clonotype turned up a few times. The chain recombines TRBV20-1 with TRBJ1-2; D ambiguous. The CDR3 runs 14 residues. In germline, CDR1 is DFQATT, CDR2 SNEGSKA (reference sequence). The V gene lost 6 bases and the J gene lost 1 base, with 15 bases spanning the gap. This CDR3 reads CSARVDTRNYGYTF. The DNA for the CDR3 is TGCAGTGCGAGGGTTGACACTCGTAACTATGGCTACACCTTC.

CDR3 sequence reads: CASSFNRGPAYGYTF. The CDR3 nucleotides read TGTGCCAGCAGTTTTAACAGGGGGCCGGCCTATGGCTACACCTTC. V gene TRBV6-5 combines with J gene TRBJ1-2; 9 bases are shared with TRBD1. Germline values: CDR1 MNHEY, CDR2 SVGAGI. This CDR3 is built from 15 residues. V was pared by 4 bases and J by 4 bases, with 7 bases of the junction left unmatched.

This clonotype has a count of ten or more. V usage is TRBV2 and J usage is TRBJ1-1; tentatively, D is TRBD1 (6 bases). Germline CDR1 and CDR2: SNHLY and FYNNEI. The CDR3 totals 14 residues. The ends were cut back, 4 bases at V and 2 bases at J, with 11 bases in the middle. The CDR3 reads CASSARGTNTEAFF. The CDR3 nucleotides read TGTGCCAGCAGTGCGAGGGGGACTAACACTGAAGCTTTCTTT.

In this sample, this clonotype turned up a few times. This chain connects TRBV6-5 to TRBJ2-2; TRBD2 matches at 14 bases. From germline, CDR1 is MNHEY and CDR2 SVGAGI. J lost 1 base, V lost 2 bases, and 3 bases had no gene match. The CDR3 contains 18 residues. CDR3 region: CASSYNGLAGGNTGELFF. CDR3 nucleotide sequence: TGTGCCAGCAGTTACAACGGACTAGCGGGAGGGAACACCGGGGAGCTGTTTTTT.

The gene calls are TRBV7-8 and TRBJ2-7; 8 nucleotides agree with TRBD1. The V gene end was trimmed by 1 base and the J gene end by 7 bases; junction bases not matched to a gene: 9. This CDR3 has 15 residues. Germline lookup yields CDR1 SGHVS and CDR2 FQNEAQ. CDR3 region: CASSLVPQGAGEQYF. In DNA form, the CDR3 reads TGTGCCAGCAGCTTAGTCCCCCAGGGGGCGGGTGAGCAGTACTTC.

This clonotype was recorded many times. The rearrangement joins TRBV2 to TRBJ1-2, with D possibly TRBD1 on 6 matching bases. V lost 7 bases to trimming and J lost 2 bases, with 8 bases between them. The CDR3 contains 12 residues. The germline CDR1 and CDR2 sequences are SNHLY and FYNNEI. CDR3 nucleotides: TGTGCCAGCAAGGGGGGGAACTATGGCTACACCTTC. This codes for CASKGGNYGYTF.

This clonotype came up a few times. The rearrangement joins TRBV27 to TRBJ2-7, with 10 nucleotides matching TRBD1. Unmatched junction bases numbered 7, after V lost 5 bases and J lost 3 bases. Germline V gene lookup returns CDR1 MNHEY and CDR2 SMNVEV (reference sequence). The CDR3 consists of 15 residues. CDR3 region: CASSGGGTGVYEQYF. The CDR3 region has the DNA TGTGCCAGCAGTGGAGGCGGGACAGGGGTCTACGAGCAGTACTTC.

At least ten counts were recorded for this clonotype. This chain links TRBV10-3 with TRBJ1-1; perhaps TRBD1 as D (5 bases). Trimming removed 3 bases from V and 1 base from J, with 9 bases in between. From germline, CDR1 is ENHRY and CDR2 SYGVKD. The CDR3 is 14 amino acids. The CDR3 sequence: CAISEGGTNTEAFF. In nucleotides, the CDR3 is TGTGCCATCAGTGAAGGAGGGACGAACACTGAAGCTTTCTTT.

This clonotype was detected a few times. The chain employs TRBV20-1 and TRBJ1-5, with D unresolved. V lost 1 base to trimming and J lost 0 bases, with 10 bases between them. The CDR3 is 15 residues long. Germline values: CDR1 DFQATT, CDR2 SNEGSKA (reference sequence). CDR3 DNA: TGCAGTGCTAGAGTCTGGGGTTATAGCAATCAGCCCCAGCATTTT. It translates to CSARVWGYSNQPQHF.

This clonotype has at least ten counts. The chain employs TRBV28 and TRBJ1-5; D perhaps matches TRBD1 (5 bases). CDR3 length equals 14 residues. V lost 2 bases to trimming and J lost 6 bases, with 11 bases between them. Per germline, CDR1 MDHEN and CDR2 SYDVKM. As DNA, the CDR3 is TGTGCCAGCAGTTTAGGGGGACGTAGTCAGCCCCAGCATTTT. This gives the protein CASSLGGRSQPQHF.

A note on this clonotype: Germline is not matched at one junction end, which may reflect a read error. The chain employs TRBV10-1 and TRBJ1-2; D not certain. The CDR3 consists of 12 residues. Germline-derived CDR1 and CDR2 are WNHNN and SYGVQD (reference sequence). The CDR3 nucleotides read TGCGCCAGCCTCAGAGCTAACTATGGCTGCACCTTC. Its translation is CASLRANYGCTF.

The chain joins TRBV30 to TRBJ1-2; weak D call: TRBD1 (6 bases). The CDR3 is 14 residues long. With 5 bases removed from V and 2 bases from J, the gap between germline ends came to 15 bases. CDR1 is GTSNPN and CDR2 is SVGIG in the germline V gene (reference sequence). CDR3 bases: TGTGCCTGGGTCAATCCAGGGGCCAACTATGGCTACACCTTC. Its translation: CAWVNPGANYGYTF.

The CDR3: CASRKHGDAASYGYTF. CDR3 coding DNA: TGTGCCAGCAGAAAACATGGGGACGCAGCATCATATGGCTACACCTTC. The gene calls are TRBV6-1 and TRBJ1-2; tentative D call: TRBD1 (5 bases). CDR1 is MNHNS, CDR2 SASEGT, per germline. Trimming pared 6 bases from V and 5 bases from J, leaving 22 bases between. The CDR3 length is 16 residues.

This clonotype showed up many times. The V and J genes are TRBV7-2 and TRBJ2-5, with D perhaps matching TRBD1 (5 bases). Germline-derived CDR1 and CDR2 are SGHTA and FQGNSA. CDR3 size: 15 residues. Trimming removed 0 bases from V and 2 bases from J, with 10 bases in between. The CDR3 nucleotides are TGTGCCAGCAGCTTAGCCGCCCAGGGACAAGAGACCCAGTACTTC. It yields the protein CASSLAAQGQETQYF.

The table lists this clonotype with a few counts. The CDR3 DNA reads TGTGCCAGCAGCCCTATTAGCCGGAGCTCCTACAATGAGCAGTTCTTC. It yields the protein CASSPISRSSYNEQFF. The V call is TRBV5-6, the J call TRBJ2-1; D unresolved. V gave up 4 bases and J gave up 0 bases, with 14 bases separating them. CDR3 size: 16 residues. Germline CDR1 reads SGHDT; CDR2 reads YYEEEE.

Worth noting for this clonotype: An end of the junction differs from the germline gene, which may be a read error. The chain employs TRBV7-2 and TRBJ2-3, with TRBD2 identical over 9 bases. The CDR3 totals 18 residues. Germline-derived CDR1 and CDR2 are SGHTA and FQGNSA. The CDR3: CASSQGVAIAGDSDTQYF. The CDR3 DNA sequence: TGCGCCAGCAGCCAAGGGGTGGCGATAGCGGGAGACTCAGATACGCAGTATTTT.

The chain is built from TRBV7-6 and TRBJ2-1, with 7 positions matching TRBD1. The CDR3 has 13 residues. Trimming removed 4 bases from V and 5 bases from J; junction bases left unmatched: 2. Germline V gene lookup returns CDR1 SGHVS and CDR2 FNYEAQ. The CDR3 loop is CASSWGQNNEQFF. The DNA for the CDR3 is TGTGCCAGCAGCTGGGGACAGAACAATGAGCAGTTCTTC. The full variable domain, with the rest looked up from reference TRBV7-6 and TRBJ2-1, is GAGVSQSPRYKVTKRGQDVALRCDPISGHVSLYWYRQALGQGPEFLTYFNYEAQQDKSGLPNDRFSAERPEGSISTLTIQRTEQRDSAMYRCASSWGQNNEQFFGPGTRLTVL.

The rearrangement uses TRBV19 and TRBJ1-5; the match to TRBD1 covers 7 bases. The CDR3 has 15 amino acids. Germline CDR1 reads LNHDA; CDR2 reads SQIVND (reference sequence). V lost 3 bases to trimming and J lost 4 bases; unmatched junction nucleotides: 6. CDR3 region: CASSMQGGLNQPQHF. Here the CDR3 DNA reads TGTGCCAGTAGTATGCAGGGGGGCCTAAATCAGCCCCAGCATTTT.

This clonotype has at least ten counts. The chain uses TRBV5-1 and TRBJ2-7; the D is unclear. The germline gives CDR1 SGHRS, CDR2 YFSETQ. The CDR3 has 14 amino acids. Trimming pared 4 bases from V and 2 bases from J, leaving 13 bases between. The chain's CDR3 is CASSLRMGTYEQYF. The CDR3 DNA sequence: TGCGCCAGCAGCCTCCGTATGGGGACCTACGAGCAGTACTTC.

This clonotype was seen repeatedly, ten times or more. This chain uses TRBV6-5 with TRBJ2-7; unclear D gene. Germline V gives CDR1 MNHEY, CDR2 SVGAGI. The CDR3 extends over 12 amino acids. Trimming took off 2 bases at V and 9 bases at J, with 11 bases between the two ends. CDR3 nucleotides: TGTGCCAGCAGTTACGGCCGAGGCGGGCAGTACTTC. Protein sequence: CASSYGRGGQYF.

This clonotype was observed a handful of times. The chain employs TRBV18 and TRBJ1-2; D perhaps matches TRBD1 (5 bases). Germline lookup yields CDR1 KGHSH and CDR2 LQKENI. V was cut by 3 bases and J by 1 base, with 15 bases left in between. There are 16 residues in the CDR3. The CDR3 nucleotides are TGTGCCAGCTCACCGGCCTCCGGGACGCTTAACTATGGCTACACCTTC. Translating it yields CASSPASGTLNYGYTF.

This clonotype occurred a few times. The rearrangement links TRBV6-1 to TRBJ2-7; D uncertain. V was trimmed by 4 bases and J by 3 bases, leaving 10 bases between them. Per the germline V gene, CDR1 is MNHNS and CDR2 is SASEGT. This CDR3 comprises 13 residues. Here the CDR3 reads CASSGQSFYEQYF. The CDR3 DNA sequence: TGTGCCAGCAGTGGCCAATCCTTCTACGAGCAGTACTTC.

The sample holds a few counts of this clonotype. The CDR3 sequence: CASSWNRGQETQYF. CDR3 DNA sequence: TGTGCCAGCAGTTGGAACAGGGGACAAGAGACCCAGTACTTC. The chain has TRBV6-1 and TRBJ2-5, with TRBD1 matching 7 bases. The CDR3 contains 14 residues. Germline-derived CDR1 and CDR2 are MNHNS and SASEGT. J lost 2 bases, V lost 5 bases, and 5 bases had no gene match.

V usage is TRBV10-3 and J usage is TRBJ2-5; D is unresolved. The germline gives CDR1 ENHRY, CDR2 SYGVKD. The CDR3 consists of 14 residues. V gave up 0 bases and J gave up 4 bases, with 9 bases separating them. The CDR3 nucleotides read TGTGCCATCAGTGAGTCCCCGACACCAGAGACCCAGTACTTC. It translates to CAISESPTPETQYF.

This clonotype was seen a few times. CDR3 sequence reads: CSVDWQGQETQYF. CDR3 coding DNA: TGCAGCGTTGATTGGCAGGGCCAAGAGACCCAGTACTTC. The chain employs TRBV29-1 and TRBJ2-5; maybe TRBD1 (5 bases). The CDR3 is 13 amino acids. Germline values: CDR1 SQVTM, CDR2 ANQGSEA. V was trimmed by 3 bases and J by 1 base, leaving 9 bases between them.